The present entry profiles one T cell receptor (beta chain) with its context. The participants were between about 18 and 90 years old and came from 24 US areas. Before being deemed recovered, Cohort 3 donors had two negative PCRs, clearance, or symptom resolution. TCRdb keeps only in-frame clones here, not all; method: immunoSEQ multiplex PCR. The data hold nearly 400,000 clones, with around 92% observed a single time. CDR1 is SGHTA and CDR2 is FQGNSA in the germline V gene. With V trimmed by 7 bases and J by 5 bases, 9 bases remained unmatched. The CDR3 sequence is 14 residues long. The data derive from a study of blood T cell repertoires in COVID-19. Study-wide background: Acute and convalescent COVID-19 specimens originated in the United States, Italy and Spain.

The receptor's source is a woman aged 25 to 39 who had recovered from COVID-19. The gene calls are TRBV7-2 and TRBJ2-7; 9 bases align to TRBD2. Specimen: PBMCs or T cells enriched from blood (not recorded which). In nucleotides, the CDR3 is TGTGCCAGCACACCGGGACTAGCCTACGACGAGCAGTACTTC. It yields the protein CASTPGLAYDEQYF.